Shown below are 4 T cell receptor beta chains from a single sample sequenced in a study of blood T cell repertoires in COVID-19. Using immunoSEQ multiplex PCR, the repertoire was profiled, and TCRdb retains in-frame clones only, with some absent. The sample lists 140,000 to 150,000 clones, around 85% occurring once. The material sequenced was peripheral blood. The source is a woman between 40 and 55 years old with active or convalescent COVID-19.

The V gene is TRBV28, the J gene TRBJ1-4; 7 positions agree with TRBD1. The V gene's germline CDR1 is MDHEN and CDR2 SYDVKM. The length of the CDR3 is 16 residues. The V and J ends lost 3 bases and 0 bases, in that order; junction bases with no gene match: 4. CDR3 bases: TGTGCCAGCAGTTTGGGAACAGGGGCAACTAATGAAAAACTGTTTTTT. This gives the protein CASSLGTGATNEKLFF.

The chain has TRBV3-1 (or the pseudogene TRBV3-2) and TRBJ2-7; 12 bases are a match to TRBD2. The CDR3 has 18 amino acids. The V gene's germline CDR1 is LGHDT and CDR2 YNNKEL (reference sequence). The ends lost 4 bases at V and 1 base at J; junction bases unmatched: 11. CDR3 nucleotide sequence: TGTGCCAGCAGCCCCGTCCCGGGACTAGCGGGCCCTTCCTACGAGCAGTACTTC. Residues: CASSPVPGLAGPSYEQYF.

The rearrangement uses TRBV10-3 and TRBJ2-7; D remains unclear. The CDR3 extends over 13 amino acids. Germline loops: CDR1 ENHRY, CDR2 SYGVKD. Trimming removed 0 bases from V and 3 bases from J, with 6 bases in between. Here the CDR3 reads CAISESGFYEQYF. The CDR3 DNA reads as TGTGCCATCAGTGAGTCGGGCTTCTACGAGCAGTACTTC.

The J gene is TRBJ1-3, the V gene TRBV5-1, with TRBD1 matching over 8 bases. Germline assignment: CDR1 SGHRS and CDR2 YFSETQ. V was clipped by 0 bases and J by 4 bases; unmatched bases: 9. The CDR3 loop spans 17 amino acids. The CDR3 sequence is CASSLEGRGRAGNTIYF. For the CDR3, the DNA is TGCGCCAGCAGCTTGGAGGGCAGGGGGCGAGCAGGAAACACCATATATTTT.